This entry describes one T cell receptor beta chain. Its antigen is as yet unknown. Template material for amplifying TCR beta CDR3 regions consisted of RNA transcripts. The HTBI primer set drove a first-round RT-PCR of the TCR CDR3. TCRdb re-analysed the multiplex PCR reads in MiXCR, keeping a single row per CDR3 protein. The repertoire holds roughly 500,000 distinct CDR3 sequences, 46% seen once, with about two fifths in the top ten. There are 13 residues in the CDR3. Between the trimmed V and J ends, which lost 0 bases and 8 bases, there was a span of 10 bases. Germline V gene lookup returns CDR1 MNHEY and CDR2 SMNVEV (reference sequence). These data originate in a study of T cells in Graves' hyperthyroidism and ophthalmopathy. Study-level results: Blood also showed most of the thyroid clonotypes that were expanded above 0.001. Progression to ophthalmopathy was predicted a median of roughly 6.6 months early.

This chain links TRBV27 with TRBJ1-2; D uncertain. Source material: peripheral blood or thyroid tissue (not recorded which). This receptor was obtained from an adult woman with Graves' disease, either hyperthyroidism or ophthalmopathy (not recorded which). The CDR3 region is CASSLSFPGGYTF. CDR3 in DNA: TGTGCCAGCAGTTTATCATTCCCTGGAGGCTACACCTTC.